This T cell receptor (beta chain) comes out of a study of T cells in Graves' hyperthyroidism and ophthalmopathy (dated by TCRdb to about 2019). Study-level background: Peripheral blood was collected at initial diagnosis, before any treatment. Once sampling was done, hyperthyroidism patients were given methimazole at a starting dose of 30 mg daily, whereas ophthalmopathy patients were given high-dose intravenous methylprednisolone. An independent validation cohort of 18 to 20 hyperthyroidism patients and 15 or so patients who later progressed to ophthalmopathy tested prospective prediction of ophthalmopathy. The paper describes TCR Vbeta CDR3 sequencing of 135 peripheral blood samples, made up of some 40 ophthalmopathy patients, 70 to 75 hyperthyroidism patients and 17 progressor patients. Thyroid tissue and blood T-cell repertoires from six or seven Graves' hyperthyroidism patients were also compared in the study. A discovery cohort of roughly 96 patients, roughly 45 with Graves' ophthalmopathy and over 55 with stable Graves' hyperthyroidism, was used to find distinguishing TCR V-J signatures. The approximately 90 discovery patients were divided at random into training and test sets in a 7:3 ratio.

This clonotype was observed at least ten times. What antigen it recognizes has not been identified. No qualities accompany the bases; no much larger clone lies one base away. The TCR beta CDR3 regions were amplified from RNA transcripts. A first-round RT-PCR of the TCR CDR3 used the HTBI primer set with the Qiagen OneStep RT-PCR kit. Libraries were constructed in a second round of multiplex PCR, after which size selection and purification were performed. Paired-end sequencing of the libraries was performed with 100 bp reads on an Illumina HiSeq2000. As for how the authors treated the data: Raw data were processed with SOAPnuke, discarding reads with adapters, uncalled bases, mean Phred below 15, or no exact constant-primer or identifier match. High-quality paired reads were merged using COPE v1.2.5, and each unique nucleotide sequence was defined as a clonotype. Clonotypes were aligned to IMGT TRBV, TRBD and TRBJ reference segments using MiTCR v1.1. Only V-J combinations with frequency above 0.0001, covering 99% to 99.2% of repertoires, were analysed. A TCS score was defined as the ratio between F50 (clonal expansion) and ExV (chaos), using BLOSUM62-based TCRdist between CDR3 peptides within each V-J. Welch's t-statistics and random forest reduced several hundred V-J features to about 13, which were used in a naive Bayes classifier (R e1071). Using fastp trimming at Q25 and MiXCR clonotype assembly, TCRdb reanalyzed the public sequencing data and kept in-frame beta chains. Rows with a matching CDR3 protein are joined into one entry that keeps the most common DNA and genes. What appears here as the V and J calls and clone size reflects TCRdb's work, not the paper's. The sample contains about 400,000 distinct CDR3 sequences, approximately 14% of them found a single time. The ten biggest clones cover about 12% of the sample.

The paper's findings and limits, for the study overall: No statistical method was used to set the sample size in advance, and investigators knew the group allocation. A model built on a 13 V-J signature distinguished ophthalmopathy from stable hyperthyroidism, reaching roughly 88% sensitivity and 81.08% specificity in cross-validation and 80%/75% in testing. Blood samples also contained most of the expanded thyroid clonotypes (frequency above 0.001), which suggests that blood repertoires may reflect thyroid immune responses. During validation, the model predicted progression to ophthalmopathy a median of approximately six months ahead of onset, with 70.59% sensitivity and under 85% specificity.

Ophthalmopathy patients had moderately to severely active disease, Clinical Activity Score of at least 3, NOSPECS grade of at least 4, and duration under 3 months. Exclusion was applied to patients with uncontrolled infections, other autoimmune diseases, pregnancy or lactation. Diagnoses were based on clinical symptoms, serum thyroxine and TRAb, thyroid ultrasound and orbital computed tomography. Ficoll-Paque density gradient centrifugation was used to isolate PBMCs from 10 ml of fresh peripheral blood. Trizol reagent was used to extract total RNA, and RNA quality was then checked on an Agilent 2100 Bioanalyzer. Sequenced: blood. The clonotype was recovered from a man aged 18-30 years with Graves' ophthalmopathy.

CDR3 sequence: CASSTGTSGHYEQYF. The DNA sequence is TGTGCCAGCAGCACCGGGACTAGCGGCCACTACGAGCAGTACTTC. The sequence links TRBV7-9 to TRBJ2-7; 11 nucleotides in the junction match TRBD2. Trimming takes 5 bases off V and 3 bases off J; junction bases not matched to a gene: 6. From the cysteine up to the phenylalanine, the CDR3 has a length of 15 residues. Solely the CDR3 DNA is kept, with 45 bases framed from the first base. The germline V gene (reference sequence) yields SEHNR for CDR1 and FQNEAQ for CDR2.